This TCR beta chain originates from a study of blood T cell repertoires in COVID-19 (dated by TCRdb to 2020 to 2022). Broadly, across the study: Collaborator samples came from the United States, Italy and Spain and covered acute and convalescent phases of COVID-19. Subjects who had been exposed to COVID-19, were actively infected with it, or had recovered from it provided the deeply sampled blood TCRbeta repertoires that made up the dataset. The repertoires were made available in a free public database intended to serve as a resource for research on the immune response to SARS-CoV-2. The samples were drawn from two sources: the first 160 participants of the ongoing ImmuneRACE study, and 1,200 or so subjects contributed by 6 global collaborators. A de-identified subject ID, COVID-19 status, age in years and sex were almost always included in the sample metadata. The material from the prospective study consisted of cDNA or gDNA derived from T cells, B-cell-depleted T cells, or PBMCs. HLA class I and class II types, where available, came from metadata supplied by the sample provider rather than from assay-based typing.

Participants in the prospective study were aged roughly 18 to 90 years, lived in approximately 26 United States geographic areas, and enrolled through a virtual design. To assign participants to cohorts, the prospective study relied on clinical history that participants themselves reported in a screening survey and a study questionnaire. ImmuneRACE Cohort 3 recovered participants were defined by two consecutive negative NP/OP PCR tests, healthcare professional clearance, or symptom resolution. Mobile phlebotomists in the prospective study collected whole blood, serum and a nasopharyngeal or oropharyngeal swab from every participant. Over a roughly 2-month period, participants in the prospective study had the option of providing additional blood draws and questionnaires. Before DNA extraction, blood samples from the prospective study were shipped at room temperature or frozen. TCRbeta CDR3 regions were amplified from genomic DNA using the immunoSEQ Assay, a bias-controlled multiplex PCR. The paper's processing steps were these. Within the assay, amplification of reference gene primers was used to estimate how many nucleated cells each sample contained. Sequence reads were collapsed and filtered to measure the absolute abundance of every unique TCRbeta CDR3 rearrangement. For each sample, productive Simpson clonality was calculated as the square root of Simpson's diversity index across productive rearrangements. TCRdb obtained this table from immuneACCESS and retained in-frame rearrangements with V and J assigned. These tables miss some clones; where compared with another copy, unresolved V genes account for less than half of the shortfall, and the remainder is unexplained. V, J and clone size are those of that table, while D and trimming were read from the DNA. The sample records 200,000 to 250,000 clones, roughly 82% of which are singletons. The top ten clones comprise 2% to 2.5% of the sample.

A word on this clone: Its antigen is still unknown. No quality values exist for individual bases; no much larger clone is one base distant.

Results the study describes overall, beyond this receptor: The amount of clinical and demographic metadata varied by source and participant and was provided uncurated.

The sample taken for sequencing was PBMCs or T cells enriched from blood (not recorded which). The TCR comes from a woman aged 50 to 60 who had recovered from COVID-19.

In nucleotide form, the sequence is TGTGCCAGCAGCTTAGTAGGGCGTACCGGGACAGGGGGACCAACTGAAGCTTTCTTT. This translates into CASSLVGRTGTGGPTEAFF. The V and J genes are TRBV7-3 and TRBJ1-1; the junction holds 11 bases that match TRBD1. The CDR3, cysteine through phenylalanine, is 19 amino acids long. The sequence is cut down to CDR3 DNA, 57 bases in frame from base 1. Relative to germline, V is missing 2 bases and J is missing 5 bases, with 16 bases of the junction outside any gene match. CDR1 and CDR2, per the germline V gene, are SGHTA and FQGTGA.